This T cell receptor (beta chain) is from a study of cytomegalovirus exposure and HLA in healthy donors. The V and J ends lost 2 bases and 5 bases respectively, with 7 bases between them. Germline V gives CDR1 MNHEY, CDR2 SVGAGI. CDR3 length: 13 residues. The PCR contained 60 Vbeta and 13 Jbeta primers. Authors' analysis steps: The authors later counted some 76 million unique TCR beta chains, around 9.9 million of them shared. The protocol was immunoSEQ multiplex PCR, while the TCRdb copy is restricted to in-frame clones and leaves out a portion. The DNA gave D and trimming, while V, J and clone size come from that table. The repertoire holds 200,000 or so clones, with about 89% as singletons.

Sequencing was performed on PBMCs. The J gene is TRBJ1-5, the V gene TRBV6-5, with a weak D call TRBD1 (5 bases). The source of this sequence is a man in his thirties or forties in good health and CMV-seronegative. The DNA for the CDR3 is TGTGCCAGCAGTTACGGGGCGGATCAGCCCCAGCATTTT. Translation gives CASSYGADQPQHF.